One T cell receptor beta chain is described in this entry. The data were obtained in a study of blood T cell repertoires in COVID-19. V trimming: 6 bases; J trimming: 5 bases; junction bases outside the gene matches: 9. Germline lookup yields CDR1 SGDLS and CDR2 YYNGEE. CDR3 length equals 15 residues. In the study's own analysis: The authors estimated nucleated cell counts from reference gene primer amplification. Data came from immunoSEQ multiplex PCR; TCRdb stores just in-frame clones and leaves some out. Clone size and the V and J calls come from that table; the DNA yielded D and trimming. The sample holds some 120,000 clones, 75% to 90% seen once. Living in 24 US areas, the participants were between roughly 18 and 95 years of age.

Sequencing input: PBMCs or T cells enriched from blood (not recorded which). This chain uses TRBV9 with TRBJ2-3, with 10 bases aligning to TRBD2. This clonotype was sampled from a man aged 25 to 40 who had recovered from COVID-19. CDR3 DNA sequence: TGTGCCAGCACTCGAGCGGGGGGGCCCGAAGATACGCAGTATTTT. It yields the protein CASTRAGGPEDTQYF. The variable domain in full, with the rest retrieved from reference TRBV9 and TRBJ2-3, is DSGVTQTPKHLITATGQRVTLRCSPRSGDLSVYWYQQSLDQGLQFLIQYYNGEERAKGNILERFSAQQFPDLHSELNLSSLELGDSALYFCASTRAGGPEDTQYFGPGTRLTVL.